This passage covers 24 T cell receptor beta chains from one sample sequenced in a study of T cells in women clearing cervical HPV infection. The method was immunoSEQ multiplex PCR; TCRdb's version includes in-frame clones alone and lacks a portion of them. Found here are about 30,000 clones; the top ten clones hold 3.5%. The sequenced sample consisted of blood buffy coat. These receptors were taken from a woman between 18 and 70 years old with a cervical HPV16 infection that either progressed to CIN3+ or cleared (not recorded which).

Of note for this clone: Read data end 3 residues before the CDR3 end; the end is taken from the germline J gene. This chain uses TRBV19 with TRBJ2-3, with TRBD2 identical over 11 bases. CDR1 LNHDA and CDR2 SQIVND come from the germline V gene (reference sequence). The CDR3 runs 16 residues. With 5 bases clipped from V and 0 bases from J, the junction kept 4 bases outside the gene matches. CDR3 DNA, as far as it was read: TGTGCCAGTAGTTCGAGACTAGCGGGAAGCACAGATACG. It yields the protein CASSSRLAGSTDT. Given in full, the CDR3 is CASSSRLAGSTDTQYF. The variable domain in full, completed from reference TRBV19 and TRBJ2-3, reads DGGITQSPKYLFRKEGQNVTLSCEQNLNHDAMYWYRQDPGQGLRLIYYSQIVNDFQKGDIAEGYSVSREKKESFPLTVTSAQKNPTAFYLCASSSRLAGSTDTQYFGPGTRLTVL.

Details on this clone: The read terminates 3 residues before the CDR3 end, so the remaining end is supplied by the germline J gene. The J gene is TRBJ2-5, the V gene TRBV5-1, with D perhaps TRBD2 (5 bases). Per the germline V gene, CDR1 is SGHRS and CDR2 is YFSETQ. This CDR3 region has 16 residues. The germline V and J ends were trimmed by 2 bases and 4 bases, with 18 bases remaining between them. The CDR3 reads CASSFTSSMVGETQYF. The covered CDR3 bases are TGCGCCAGCAGCTTCACCTCTAGCATGGTGGGAGAGACC. Variable domain in full (rest from reference TRBV5-1 and TRBJ2-5): KAGVTQTPRYLIKTRGQQVTLSCSPISGHRSVSWYQQTPGQGLQFLFEYFSETQRNKGNFPGRFSGRQFSNSRSEMNVSTLELGDSALYLCASSFTSSMVGETQYFGPGTRLLVL.

Remarks on this clone: The CDR3 end lies 3 residues beyond the end of the read and is filled in from the germline J gene. The chain combines TRBV7-9 with TRBJ1-1; tentative D call: TRBD1 (5 bases). CDR1 and CDR2 from the germline V gene are SEHNR and FQNEAQ (reference sequence). Trimming stripped 4 bases from V and 1 base from J, with 10 bases between. This CDR3 is built from 14 residues. CDR3 in amino acids: CASSSGGANTEAFF. Partial CDR3 DNA: TGTGCCAGCAGCTCGGGAGGGGCGAACACTGAA.

To note about this clone: The read gets to within 3 residues of the CDR3 end, and the germline J gene fills in the rest. The rearrangement uses TRBV4-1 and TRBJ2-2, with a tentative D call TRBD1 (5 bases). The length of the CDR3 is 18 residues. Germline CDR1 MGHRA, CDR2 YSYEKL. Trimming removed 1 base at V and 4 bases at J, with 19 bases between. CDR3 region: CASSQGPSGQWSTGELFF. CDR3 DNA, as far as it was read: TGCGCCAGCAGCCAAGGCCCCTCCGGACAATGGAGCACCGGGGAG.

As for this clone: The CDR3 end is not reached by the read, which stops 3 residues before it; the germline J gene fills it in. The chain employs TRBV5-4 and TRBJ2-7, with D hard to call. Between the trimmed V and J ends, which lost 2 bases and 0 bases, there was a span of 9 bases. The germline CDR1 and CDR2 sequences are SGHNT and YYREEE (reference sequence). The CDR3 extends over 14 amino acids. CDR3 sequence: CASSFRVDSYEQYF. Partial CDR3 DNA: TGTGCCAGCAGCTTCCGGGTCGACTCCTACGAG.

Note on this clone: From the germline J gene comes the end of the CDR3, since the read stops 3 residues before it. The V gene is TRBV30, the J gene TRBJ2-3, with unresolved D. The CDR3 has 11 amino acids. With 3 bases removed from V and 4 bases from J, the gap between germline ends came to 5 bases. Germline CDR1 is GTSNPN and CDR2 is SVGIG (reference sequence). Here the CDR3 reads CAWSLSDTQYF. The sequenced CDR3 bases are TGTGCCTGGAGCCTTTCAGATACG. Together with reference TRBV30 and TRBJ2-3, the CDR3 gives the full variable domain: SQTIHQWPATLVQPVGSPLSLECTVEGTSNPNLYWYRQAAGRGLQLLFYSVGIGQISSEVPQNLSASRPQDRQFILSSKKLLLSDSGFYLCAWSLSDTQYFGPGTRLTVL.

As concerns this clone: The CDR3 end falls 3 residues outside the read, so it is completed with the germline J gene. This sequence joins TRBV20-1 and TRBJ2-1, with 9 bases aligning to TRBD2. The length of the CDR3 is 14 residues. V shed 2 bases and J 6 bases; nucleotides not matched to a gene: 5. CDR1 DFQATT and CDR2 SNEGSKA come from the germline V gene (reference sequence). The CDR3 DNA, read in part, is TGCAGTGCTAGAAGGGCTAGCGGGACCAATGAG. Its translation is CSARRASGTNE. The CDR3, in full, reads CSARRASGTNEQFF.

With respect to this clone: A junction end diverges from the germline sequence, so it may reflect a read error. The read stops 3 residues short of the end of the CDR3; the missing end is completed from the germline J gene. The chain couples TRBV7-9 to TRBJ2-1; 8 nucleotides align to TRBD2. CDR1 and CDR2 (germline): SEHNR, FQNEAQ (reference sequence). This CDR3 comprises 15 residues. The CDR3 bases that were read are TGTGCCGGCAGCGCTAGCGGGCGCTCCTACAATGAG. This encodes CAGSASGRSYNE. The full-length CDR3 reads as CAGSASGRSYNEQFF.

Comment on this clone: The read terminates 3 residues before the CDR3 end, so the remaining end is supplied by the germline J gene. The chain has TRBV7-2 and TRBJ2-3; D not resolved. V was pared by 2 bases and J by 6 bases, with 9 bases between. Germline loops: CDR1 SGHTA, CDR2 FQGNSA. The CDR3 consists of 13 residues. Partial CDR3 DNA: TGTGCCAGCAGCTTAAAGGGCAGGGATACG. Its translation: CASSLKGRDT. The whole CDR3 sequence reads CASSLKGRDTQYF.

In the case of this clone: From the germline J gene comes the end of the CDR3, since the read stops 3 residues before it. The chain couples TRBV7-2 to TRBJ2-3, with 7 positions matching TRBD1. The CDR3 is 13 amino acids. Germline V lookup: CDR1 SGHTA, CDR2 FQGNSA. CDR3 region: CASSAGGRETQYF. Partial CDR3 DNA: TGTGCCAGCTCGGCAGGGGGAAGGGAGACG. The complete variable domain, with remaining parts taken from reference TRBV7-2 and TRBJ2-3, reads GAGVSQSPSNKVTEKGKDVELRCDPISGHTALYWYRQSLGQGLEFLIYFQGNSAPDKSGLPSDRFSAERTGGSVSTLTIQRTQQEDSAVYLCASSAGGRETQYFGPGTRLTVL.

Note on this clone: With the read ending 3 residues before the CDR3 end, the germline J gene is used to fill in that end. V and J are TRBV29-1 and TRBJ1-1, with D possibly TRBD1 on 6 matching bases. CDR1 is SQVTM and CDR2 is ANQGSEA in the germline V gene. Trimming left V 8 bases short and J 0 bases short, with 13 bases between. The CDR3 has 13 amino acids. Partial CDR3 DNA: TGCAGCATTCCGACAGGAATGAACACTGAA. Translating gives CSIPTGMNTE. The whole CDR3 region reads CSIPTGMNTEAFF.

As to this clone: The read terminates 3 residues ahead of where the CDR3 ends, so the germline J gene completes it. The rearrangement links TRBV2 to TRBJ1-4; 12 bases are shared with TRBD1. The germline CDR1 and CDR2 sequences are SNHLY and FYNNEI. The CDR3 spans 18 residues. The CDR3 protein is CASSVDGTGGSGANVLFF. The sequenced part of the CDR3 DNA is TGTGCCAGCAGTGTCGACGGGACAGGGGGCTCTGGGGCCAACGTA.

Worth noting for this clone: The CDR3 end lies 3 residues beyond the end of the read and is filled in from the germline J gene. The chain is built from TRBV10-3 and TRBJ2-5; D unclear. The CDR3 is 14 residues long. CDR1 is ENHRY and CDR2 is SYGVKD in the germline V gene. The V end was cut by 2 bases, the J end by 1 base, with 8 bases between. The CDR3 bases that were read are TGTGCCATCAGTGAGAGCGCGTTCCAAGAGACC. Amino acid sequence: CAISESAFQET. The entire CDR3 protein is CAISESAFQETQYF.

Regarding this clone: The read falls 3 residues short of the CDR3 end, and the missing part is taken from the germline J gene. The chain is built from TRBV2 and TRBJ1-2; 12 bases align to TRBD1. Germline CDR1 is SNHLY and CDR2 is FYNNEI. CDR3 size: 18 residues. The part of the CDR3 DNA that was read is TGTGCCAGCAGAATCGGGACAGGGGGCGCCCGGAGCTCCTACGAC. It codes for CASRIGTGGARSSYD. From start to end, the CDR3 is CASRIGTGGARSSYDYTF.

As for this clone: From the germline J gene comes the end of the CDR3, since the read stops 3 residues before it. The rearrangement uses TRBV10-3 and TRBJ2-1, with D tentatively TRBD1 (5 bases). CDR3 length: 14 amino acids. Germline-derived CDR1 and CDR2 are ENHRY and SYGVKD. Trimming pared 10 bases from V and 7 bases from J, leaving 20 bases between. Partial CDR3 DNA: TGTGCCACCCAAAACCCCCAAGGGGAAAATGAG. Translating gives CATQNPQGENE. The full CDR3 is CATQNPQGENEQFF.

Of note for this clone: The read ends 3 residues early relative to the CDR3; the germline J gene fills the gap. The chain uses TRBV5-1 and TRBJ2-1; possibly TRBD2 for D (7 bases). This CDR3 is built from 14 residues. Trimming removed 9 bases at V and 1 base at J, with 14 bases between. The germline V gene has CDR1 SGHRS and CDR2 YFSETQ. The part of the CDR3 DNA that was read is TGCGCCACCGCGGGAGACAGGTCCTACAATGAG. Protein product: CATAGDRSYNE. The whole CDR3 reads CATAGDRSYNEQFF.

To note about this clone: The missing CDR3 end, 3 residues past where the read stops, is filled in from the germline J gene. V usage is TRBV20-1 and J usage is TRBJ2-1, with D hard to call. V lost 2 bases to trimming and J lost 9 bases, with 20 bases between them. The CDR3 has 15 amino acids. Germline CDR1 reads DFQATT; CDR2 reads SNEGSKA (reference sequence). Incomplete CDR3 DNA: TGCAGTGCTAGAACTCTTGGTTCGGGTGTGGGTGAG. This sequence encodes CSARTLGSGVGE. In full, the CDR3 reads CSARTLGSGVGEQFF.

As regards this clone: The read ends 3 residues before the CDR3 terminus; that terminus is restored from the germline J gene. The rearrangement links TRBV5-1 to TRBJ2-1, with D possibly matching TRBD2 (5 bases). V was trimmed by 6 bases and J by 5 bases, leaving 12 bases between them. Germline V gene lookup returns CDR1 SGHRS and CDR2 YFSETQ. The CDR3 totals 13 residues. The CDR3 spells CASMVTADNEQFF. The DNA read from the CDR3 is TGCGCCAGCATGGTTACAGCGGACAATGAG.

A note on this clone: Read data end 3 residues before the CDR3 end; the end is taken from the germline J gene. This chain links TRBV5-6 with TRBJ2-5; TRBD1 is a possible D gene (7 bases). CDR1 is SGHDT, CDR2 YYEEEE, per germline. V lost 5 bases, J lost 5 bases, and 13 bases lay in between. The CDR3 is 13 residues long. The CDR3 reads CASRRTGGETQYF. CDR3 DNA, as far as it was read: TGTGCCAGCAGGCGGACAGGAGGGGAGACC.

Judged by frequency, this clone is medium-sized. The read gets to within 3 residues of the CDR3 end, and the germline J gene fills in the rest. V gene TRBV7-2 combines with J gene TRBJ2-4, with D unclear. V gave up 1 base and J gave up 8 bases, with 9 bases separating them. The V gene's germline CDR1 is SGHTA and CDR2 FQGNSA. This CDR3 contains 13 residues. CDR3 bases read: TGTGCCAGCAGCTTAGAGGGTGCTCACATT. Protein: CASSLEGAHI. In full, the CDR3 is CASSLEGAHIQYF.

For this clone: The read halts 3 residues ahead of the CDR3 end, with the missing end drawn from the germline J gene. The rearrangement joins TRBV7-2 to TRBJ2-1; tentatively, D is TRBD2 (5 bases). CDR1 is SGHTA and CDR2 is FQGNSA in the germline V gene. The CDR3 consists of 14 residues. Trimming stripped 4 bases from V and 4 bases from J, with 11 bases between. Partial CDR3 DNA: TGTGCCAGCAGCTCGGCGGGCGCTTACAATGAG. It encodes CASSSAGAYNE. The full CDR3 protein is CASSSAGAYNEQFF.

A word on this clone: The read is 3 residues too short to cover the CDR3 end, so that end is filled in from the germline J gene. The chain links TRBV11-2 to TRBJ2-7; 9 positions match TRBD1. CDR1 SGHAT and CDR2 FQNNGV come from the germline V gene. The CDR3 consists of 13 residues. With 10 bases clipped from V and 3 bases from J, the junction kept 7 bases outside the gene matches. The sequenced CDR3 bases are TGTGCCATCCCGGGACAGGGTGTCTACGAG. The encoded protein is CAIPGQGVYE. The full CDR3 protein reads CAIPGQGVYEQYF.

Regarding this clone: The sequence runs out 3 residues before the end of the CDR3; the remainder is reconstructed from the germline J gene. The V and J genes are TRBV2 and TRBJ1-1, with 9 bases lining up with TRBD1. The CDR3 runs to 14 residues. V lost 4 bases, J lost 6 bases, and 6 bases stayed unmatched. Germline V lookup: CDR1 SNHLY, CDR2 FYNNEI. The CDR3 bases that were read are TGTGCCAGCAGTGTCGGAACAGGGGGCGCTGAA. Its protein product is CASSVGTGGAE. The whole CDR3 reads CASSVGTGGAEAFF.

Regarding this clone: The sequence runs out 3 residues before the end of the CDR3; the remainder is reconstructed from the germline J gene. V usage is TRBV5-1 and J usage is TRBJ1-1, with D possibly matching TRBD1 (5 bases). V was cut by 0 bases and J by 4 bases, with 10 bases left in between. In germline, CDR1 is SGHRS, CDR2 YFSETQ. The CDR3 runs to 14 residues. The DNA read from the CDR3 is TGCGCCAGCAGCTTGGGGCAGGGTGGCACTGAA. Amino acid sequence: CASSLGQGGTE. The full CDR3 sequence reads CASSLGQGGTEAFF.